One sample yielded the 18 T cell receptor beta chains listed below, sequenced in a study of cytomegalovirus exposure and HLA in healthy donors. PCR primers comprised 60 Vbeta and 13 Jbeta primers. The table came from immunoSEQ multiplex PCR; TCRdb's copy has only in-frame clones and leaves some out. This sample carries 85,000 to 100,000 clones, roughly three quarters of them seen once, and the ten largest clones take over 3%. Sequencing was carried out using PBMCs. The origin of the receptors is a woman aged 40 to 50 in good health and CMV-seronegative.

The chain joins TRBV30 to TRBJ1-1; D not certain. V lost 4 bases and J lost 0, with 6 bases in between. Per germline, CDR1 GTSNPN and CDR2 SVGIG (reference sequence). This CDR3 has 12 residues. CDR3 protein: CAWKIMNTEAFF. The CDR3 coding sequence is TGTGCCTGGAAAATTATGAACACTGAAGCTTTCTTT.

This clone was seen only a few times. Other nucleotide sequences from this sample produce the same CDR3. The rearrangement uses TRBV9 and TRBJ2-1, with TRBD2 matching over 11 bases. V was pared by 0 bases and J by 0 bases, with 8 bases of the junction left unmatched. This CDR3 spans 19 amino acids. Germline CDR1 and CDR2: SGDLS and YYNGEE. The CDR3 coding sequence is TGTGCCAGCAGCGTAGAGGATAGCGGGGGGGCGAGCTCCTACAATGAGCAGTTCTTC. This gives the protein CASSVEDSGGASSYNEQFF.

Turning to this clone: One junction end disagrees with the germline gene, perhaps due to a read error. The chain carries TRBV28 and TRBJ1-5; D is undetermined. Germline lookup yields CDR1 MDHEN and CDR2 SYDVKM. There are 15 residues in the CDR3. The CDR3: CASSPSLGPGQPQNF. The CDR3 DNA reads TGTGCCAGCAGTCCCTCCTTGGGCCCCGGTCAGCCCCAGAATTTT.

CDR3 DNA: TGCGCCAGCAGCCAAGACGTAAACAGGGATGGTTATTACTATGGCTACACCTTC. Translation: CASSQDVNRDGYYYGYTF. The chain carries TRBV4-1 and TRBJ1-2, with D maybe TRBD1 (6 bases). V lost 0 bases and J lost 3, with 20 bases in between. This CDR3 is built from 18 residues. Germline-derived CDR1 and CDR2 are MGHRA and YSYEKL.

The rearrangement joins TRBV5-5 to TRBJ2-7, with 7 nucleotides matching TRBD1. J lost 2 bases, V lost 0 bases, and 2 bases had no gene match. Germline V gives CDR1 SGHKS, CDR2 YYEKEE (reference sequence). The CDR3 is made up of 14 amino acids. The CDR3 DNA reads TGTGCCAGCAGCTTGGCAGGGGGACCCTACGAGCAGTACTTC. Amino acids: CASSLAGGPYEQYF.

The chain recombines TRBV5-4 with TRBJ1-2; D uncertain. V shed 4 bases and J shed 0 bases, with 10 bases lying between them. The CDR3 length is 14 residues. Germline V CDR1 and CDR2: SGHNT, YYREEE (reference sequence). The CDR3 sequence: CASSPSPANYGYTF. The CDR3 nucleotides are TGTGCCAGCAGCCCATCCCCGGCTAACTATGGCTACACCTTC.

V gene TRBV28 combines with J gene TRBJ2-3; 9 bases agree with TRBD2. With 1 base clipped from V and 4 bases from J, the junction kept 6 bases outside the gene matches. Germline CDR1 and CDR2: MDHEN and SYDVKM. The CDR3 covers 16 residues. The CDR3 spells CASSLSSGILPDTQYF. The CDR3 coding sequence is TGTGCCAGCAGTTTATCTAGCGGGATACTTCCAGATACGCAGTATTTT. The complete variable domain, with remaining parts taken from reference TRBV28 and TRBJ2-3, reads DVKVTQSSRYLVKRTGEKVFLECVQDMDHENMFWYRQDPGLGLRLIYFSYDVKMKEKGDIPEGYSVSREKKERFSLILESASTNQTSMYLCASSLSSGILPDTQYFGPGTRLTVL.

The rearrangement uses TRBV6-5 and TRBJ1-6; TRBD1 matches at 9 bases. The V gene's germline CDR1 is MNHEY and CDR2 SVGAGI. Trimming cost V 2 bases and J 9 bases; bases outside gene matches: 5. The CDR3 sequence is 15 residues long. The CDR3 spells CASSYNRDRVSPLHF. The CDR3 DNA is TGTGCCAGCAGTTACAATAGGGACAGGGTTTCACCCCTCCACTTT.

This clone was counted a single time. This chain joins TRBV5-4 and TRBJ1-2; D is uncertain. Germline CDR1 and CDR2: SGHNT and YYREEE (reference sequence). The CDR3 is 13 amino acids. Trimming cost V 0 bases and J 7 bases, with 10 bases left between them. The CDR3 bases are TGTGCCAGCAGCTTGGTCACGTCCAGTGGCTACACCTTC. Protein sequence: CASSLVTSSGYTF.

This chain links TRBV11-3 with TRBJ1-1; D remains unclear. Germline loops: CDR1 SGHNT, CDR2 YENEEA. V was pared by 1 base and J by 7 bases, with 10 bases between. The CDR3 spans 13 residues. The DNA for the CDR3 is TGTGCCAGCAGCTTAGTTTATGGCAGTGAAGCTTTCTTT. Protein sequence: CASSLVYGSEAFF.

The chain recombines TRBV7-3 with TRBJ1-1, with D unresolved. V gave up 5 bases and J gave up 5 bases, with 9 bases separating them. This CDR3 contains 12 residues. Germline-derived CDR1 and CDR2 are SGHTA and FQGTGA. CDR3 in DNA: TGTGCCAGCAGCCATCCGGGAACTGAAGCTTTCTTT. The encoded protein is CASSHPGTEAFF.

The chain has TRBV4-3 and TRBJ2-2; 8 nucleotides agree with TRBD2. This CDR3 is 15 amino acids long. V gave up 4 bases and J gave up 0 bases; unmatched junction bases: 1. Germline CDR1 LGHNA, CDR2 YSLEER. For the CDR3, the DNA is TGCGCCAGCAGCCTTAGCGGGACGAACACCGGGGAGCTGTTTTTT. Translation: CASSLSGTNTGELFF.

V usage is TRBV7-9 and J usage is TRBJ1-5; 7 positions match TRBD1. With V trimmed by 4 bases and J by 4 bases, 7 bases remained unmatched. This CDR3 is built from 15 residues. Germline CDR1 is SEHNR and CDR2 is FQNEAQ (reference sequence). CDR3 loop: CASSSYRGPNQPQHF. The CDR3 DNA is TGTGCCAGCAGCTCCTACAGGGGCCCTAATCAGCCCCAGCATTTT. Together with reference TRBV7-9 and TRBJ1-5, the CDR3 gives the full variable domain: DTGVSQNPRHKITKRGQNVTFRCDPISEHNRLYWYRQTLGQGPEFLTYFQNEAQLEKSRLLSDRFSAERPKGSFSTLEIQRTEQGDSAMYLCASSSYRGPNQPQHFGDGTRLSIL.

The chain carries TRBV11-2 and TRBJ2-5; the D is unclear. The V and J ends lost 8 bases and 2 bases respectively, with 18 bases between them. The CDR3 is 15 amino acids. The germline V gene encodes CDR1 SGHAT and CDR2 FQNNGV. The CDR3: CASSYPPIGQETQYF. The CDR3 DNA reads TGTGCCAGCTCCTACCCCCCTATTGGTCAAGAGACCCAGTACTTC.

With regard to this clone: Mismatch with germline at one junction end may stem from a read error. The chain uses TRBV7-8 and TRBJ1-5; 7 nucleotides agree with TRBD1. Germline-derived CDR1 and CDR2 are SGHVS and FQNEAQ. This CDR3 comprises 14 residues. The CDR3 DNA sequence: TGTGCCAGCAGCCCGACAGGGAGCAATCAGCCCCAGAATTTT. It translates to CASSPTGSNQPQNF.

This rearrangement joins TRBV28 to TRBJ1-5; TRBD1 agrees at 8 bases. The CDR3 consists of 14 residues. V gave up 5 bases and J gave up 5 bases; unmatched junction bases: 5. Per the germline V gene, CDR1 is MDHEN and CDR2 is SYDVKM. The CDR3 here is CASSETQGDQPQHF. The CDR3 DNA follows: TGTGCCAGCAGTGAGACACAGGGGGATCAGCCCCAGCATTTT.

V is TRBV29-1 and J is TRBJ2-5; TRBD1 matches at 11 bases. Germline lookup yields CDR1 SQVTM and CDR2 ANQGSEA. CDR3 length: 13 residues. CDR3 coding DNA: TGCGCGACCACCGGGACAGGGGGAGAGACCCAGTACTTC. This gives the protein CATTGTGGETQYF.

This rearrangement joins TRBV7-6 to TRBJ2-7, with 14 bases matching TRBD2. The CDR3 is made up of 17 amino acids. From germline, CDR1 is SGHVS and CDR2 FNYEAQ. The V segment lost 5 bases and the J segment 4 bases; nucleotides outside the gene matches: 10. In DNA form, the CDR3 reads TGTGCCAGCAGCCAGACTAGCGGGGGGGCAAGACCTTACGAGCAGTACTTC. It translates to CASSQTSGGARPYEQYF. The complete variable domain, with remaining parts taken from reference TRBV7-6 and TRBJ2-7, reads GAGVSQSPRYKVTKRGQDVALRCDPISGHVSLYWYRQALGQGPEFLTYFNYEAQQDKSGLPNDRFSAERPEGSISTLTIQRTEQRDSAMYRCASSQTSGGARPYEQYFGPGTRLTVT.